The text below deals with one T cell receptor beta chain. Its cognate antigen is unknown. The germline gives CDR1 SQVTM, CDR2 ANQGSEA. The CDR3 is 15 amino acids. Between the trimmed V and J ends, which lost 0 bases and 2 bases, there was a span of 10 bases. Run at survey level, the immunoSEQ assay was version v3.0. The target of sequencing was roughly 35,000-50,000 T-cell genomes per sample. Sequenced by immunoSEQ multiplex PCR; TCRdb stores in-frame clones only, minus some. The data show about 33,000 clones, about three quarters seen once. These data are taken from a study of long-term antiretroviral therapy in people with HIV. Every donor contributed at least one pre-ART and at least two post-ART PBMC samples. Study results and limitations: Patients on ART gained diversity, which nonetheless stayed below transplant donor controls. Nothing was known about ART adherence, viral resistance or changes in therapy.

The chain has TRBV29-1 and TRBJ2-2; the D is unclear. This clonotype originated in a woman aged 50 to 60 with HIV. Specimen: unsorted PBMCs, collected 3.1 years after starting antiretroviral therapy. In DNA form, the CDR3 reads TGCAGCGTTGAAGATGTGTCAGTCAACACCGGGGAGCTGTTTTTT. This gives the protein CSVEDVSVNTGELFF.